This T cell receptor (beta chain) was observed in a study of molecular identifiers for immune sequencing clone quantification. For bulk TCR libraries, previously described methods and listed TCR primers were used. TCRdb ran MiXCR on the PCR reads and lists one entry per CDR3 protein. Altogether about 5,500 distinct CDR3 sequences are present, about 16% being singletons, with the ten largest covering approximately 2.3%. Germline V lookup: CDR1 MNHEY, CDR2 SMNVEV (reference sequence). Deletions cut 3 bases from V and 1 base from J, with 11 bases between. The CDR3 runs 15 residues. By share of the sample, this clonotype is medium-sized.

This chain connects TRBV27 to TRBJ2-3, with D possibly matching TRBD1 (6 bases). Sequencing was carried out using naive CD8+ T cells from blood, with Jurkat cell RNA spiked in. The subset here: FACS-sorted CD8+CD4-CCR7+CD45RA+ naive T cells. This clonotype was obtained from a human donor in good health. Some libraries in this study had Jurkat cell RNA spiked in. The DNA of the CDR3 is TGTGCCAGCAGTTTCACAAACAGGGGCACAGATACGCAGTATTTT. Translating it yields CASSFTNRGTDTQYF.